This T cell receptor beta chain is from a study of cytomegalovirus exposure and HLA in healthy donors (TCRdb year 2017). Regarding the complete study: According to an earlier analysis of 587 of the donors, 150 million to 200 million T cells yielded over 90 million unique TCR beta sequences and 276 Gb of sequence data. An early release covering 550 to 700 HLA-typed donors comprised about 300 gigabases of sequencing data and roughly 85 million unique TCR sequences. The genetic ancestry cluster associated with self-reported Caucasian donors included around four fifths of the approximately 430 genotyped donors. The study aimed to test whether signatures of past pathogen exposure could be identified by cataloging public T cell receptors. Using immunosequencing, the study profiled T cell repertoires from some 670 subjects and related those repertoires to cytomegalovirus serostatus. A separate validation cohort of roughly 130 different subjects was used in addition to the approximately 670-subject first cohort. To predict cytomegalovirus infection status, the study brought together high-throughput TCR immunosequencing, statistical association of individual TCRs with disease status, and machine learning. A later analysis re-examined previously published TCR beta repertoires from 610 or so donors and added high-resolution HLA genotyping to investigate patterns of TCR occurrence. The later analysis used no new phenotypic data to find candidate immune exposures, relying instead on TCR beta sequences and their occurrence across donors. An earlier analysis of more than 450 of the donors used high-throughput TCR beta sequencing to judge whether each TCR beta V gene segment behaved as functional or pseudogenic. Donor age, sex, ethnicity and CMV serostatus were collected together with the repertoire data. Genome-wide SNP genotypes for about three fifths of the roughly 670 donors were used in a later genetic analysis, which treated that subset as a discovery cohort. All discovery cohort repertoires had been generated on a single sequencing platform. Class I and class II HLA loci were covered by the typing at four-digit resolution. The number of donors typed differed by locus, with about 629-630 for A, B, C, DRB1 and DQB1, around 500 for DQA1, 606 for DPA1, and over 400 for DPB1. Because of strong linkage in the cohort, 5 or 6 DR-DQ haplotypes were treated as single units for association and clustering. Among around 400 genotyped donors of the cohort, an average of approximately 240,000 unique TCR beta nucleotide sequences was sequenced per donor, of which 15% to 20% were non-productive. Summary of the overall study and its limitations: Only TCR beta chains were sequenced in this cohort, and the absence of alpha or paired-chain data limited detectable features. For the cohort, immune exposure information was limited to CMV serostatus. According to a later analysis, TCR association rates differed among HLA loci, with DRB1 alleles showing the most associated TCRs and HLA-C alleles showing the fewest. While some public TCRs were present in many individuals, most TCR sequences turned up only very rarely across donors. The study listed 150 to 200 TCR beta chains as associated with cytomegalovirus. In a later analysis, most CMV-associated TCR beta chains were found to appear HLA-restricted, with HLA associations seemingly driven largely by CMV exposure. Assigning TCR associations to individual alleles was difficult when HLA alleles, especially DR and DQ, strongly co-occurred. At a false discovery rate of 0.05, a later analysis linked 16,000 or so TCR beta sequences to specific HLA alleles. The authors suggested that the approach could potentially be generalized to other disease states and immunological phenotypes. V-gene and J-gene trimming of TCR beta chains was associated with a missense DCLRE1C variant in a later genetic analysis, and the association was replicated in an independent cohort. An earlier analysis of approximately 500 of the donors showed that most TCR beta V segments appeared in productive rearrangements either about 87% or about 30% of the time, which broadly matched IMGT annotations. Because counts were too low, fewer than 20 rarely observed V segments, including chromosome 9 orphons, were excluded from the earlier analysis of around 590 of the donors. The presence/absence analyses assumed that sequencing depth was roughly uniform across donors, and that assumption may not be true. Compared with the roughly 700-donor mean, donors in an Asian-associated ancestry cluster had fewer N-insertions in productive TCRs, according to a later genetic analysis. The 87-base-pair reads could not distinguish some IMGT-functional V segments, including TRBV6-2 and TRBV6-3, so those segments were excluded. Correlated functional status among segregating V segments might reflect linkage disequilibrium, but an unknown experimental factor could not be ruled out. In both the original and validation cohorts, the classifier was reported to diagnose cytomegalovirus status with high specificity and sensitivity. In vitro tests confirmed that a few of the cytomegalovirus-associated TCR beta chains recognize cytomegalovirus antigens. In a later analysis, several top co-occurrence clusters were reported to appear linked to parvovirus B19, influenza, CMV and Epstein-Barr virus. Because some donors lacked HLA typing at each locus, the association tests relied only on the typed subset. A group of highly shared sequence variants was considered likely to be a technical artifact of the sequencing pipeline. In a later analysis, HLA-associated TCR beta chains were found to be more clonally expanded and to have lower generation probabilities than equally common non-associated chains. A further reported finding was that TCR beta sequences accurately predicted the HLA-A and HLA-B alleles for most subjects in the first cohort.

Regarding this clone: What antigen it recognizes has not been identified. There are no base qualities to consult, and no much larger clone falls within one base.

The library relied on the immunoSEQ multiplex PCR assay. For the multiplex PCR, a mixture combining 60 forward primers for TCR Vbeta segments and 13 reverse primers for TCR Jbeta segments was used. Amplification of the CDR3 region of rearranged TCR beta genes was performed with a multiplex PCR assay on genomic DNA. The amplified TCR beta libraries were sequenced on the Illumina HiSeq System as 87-base-pair reads. The authors' analysis ran thus. In a later analysis, approximately 74 million unique TCR beta chains were counted across the roughly 700 repertoires, and roughly 10 million of these chains were shared by at least two donors. A nearest-neighbor algorithm error-corrected the raw reads and collapsed the reads into unique sequences, merging closely related sequences to remove PCR and sequencing errors. To assign V, D and J gene segments, CDR3 sequences were aligned to IMGT reference sequences. For a sequence to be retained, a match of at least six nucleotides to both a V gene segment and a J gene segment was required. Rearrangements were classified as productive when the CDR3 lacked stop codons and remained in frame with V and J, and all other rearrangements were classified as non-productive. CDR3 was defined by IMGT convention, running from the second conserved V-encoded cysteine to the conserved J-encoded phenylalanine. In an earlier analysis of around 600 of the donors, sequences lacking an unambiguous match to a single V gene segment were excluded. In an earlier analysis of several hundred of the donors, a V segment was called functional when productive rearrangements were above 56.7%, and segregating when the standard deviation between donors exceeded 5%. A statistical classification framework was built to diagnose cytomegalovirus status from the catalog of TCR beta chain sequences. A later analysis assigned V and J genes by comparing TCR nucleotide sequences with IMGT/GENE-DB human TR gene sequences. The TCRdist pipeline was used in a later analysis to assign CDR3 sequences and most-parsimonious VDJ recombination scenarios. In a later analysis, each TCR beta chain was defined by its CDR3 amino acid sequence together with its V-gene family, and reads lacking a unique V-gene family were excluded. A later analysis removed 550 to 650 highly shared, low-generation-probability nucleotide sequences to deal with suspected cross-contamination and a sequencing artifact. In a later analysis, a clonal expansion index for each public chain was calculated from normalized within-repertoire ranks of inferred template counts. In a later analysis, generation probabilities were computed using a VDJ recombination model fitted to out-of-frame rearrangements, and the results were checked against IGoR. Hypergeometric tests were used in a later analysis to score TCR-TCR, TCR-HLA and TCR-CMV co-occurrence, with a repertoire-size bias correction applied to the TCR pairs. False discovery rates were estimated in a later analysis by permuting HLA or CMV assignments 20 times. In a later analysis, co-occurring TCRs were grouped using DBSCAN, with TCRdist sequence similarity added in when clustering inside HLA-allele-positive subsets. Co-occurrence clustering excluded repertoires with fewer than 30,000 or more than 120,000 public chains, plus five with anomalous nucleotide sharing. TCRdb stores this immuneACCESS table with in-frame sequences only. Part of the clones is absent; in the studies checked, under half of the shortfall reflects unresolved V genes, and no reason is known for the rest. V and J calls and clone size are as listed in that table; D and trimming were resolved from the DNA. This sample comprises tens of thousands of clones, around three fifths of them detected only once. The top ten hold 20% to 25% of the sample.

The cohort comprised hundreds of healthy bone marrow donors. At the time of sampling, every cohort member was nominally healthy, though immune exposures that went unrecorded were likely present. The donor tested CMV seropositive, placing the donor among the 250 to 350 seropositive members of the cohort. A peripheral blood sample was collected from each donor, and TCR beta sequencing was performed on peripheral blood mononuclear cells. Genomic DNA extraction from the blood cell samples was performed with the Qiagen DNeasy Blood Extraction Kit. V has 3 bases trimmed and J has 4 bases trimmed; junction bases matching no gene number 0. CDR1 is given as SNHLY and CDR2 as FYNNEI, both from the germline V gene. The CDR3 contains 13 residues, cysteine and phenylalanine counted. The sequence is cut down to CDR3 DNA, 39 bases in frame from base 1.

The chain was built from TRBV2 and TRBJ1-2; a stretch of 9 junction bases matches TRBD1. The source of this sequence is a woman between 45 and 60 years old in good health and CMV-seropositive. Sequencing was performed on PBMCs. CDR3 sequence: CASSEGQGYGYTF. In nucleotide form, the sequence is TGTGCCAGCAGTGAGGGACAGGGCTATGGCTACACCTTC.